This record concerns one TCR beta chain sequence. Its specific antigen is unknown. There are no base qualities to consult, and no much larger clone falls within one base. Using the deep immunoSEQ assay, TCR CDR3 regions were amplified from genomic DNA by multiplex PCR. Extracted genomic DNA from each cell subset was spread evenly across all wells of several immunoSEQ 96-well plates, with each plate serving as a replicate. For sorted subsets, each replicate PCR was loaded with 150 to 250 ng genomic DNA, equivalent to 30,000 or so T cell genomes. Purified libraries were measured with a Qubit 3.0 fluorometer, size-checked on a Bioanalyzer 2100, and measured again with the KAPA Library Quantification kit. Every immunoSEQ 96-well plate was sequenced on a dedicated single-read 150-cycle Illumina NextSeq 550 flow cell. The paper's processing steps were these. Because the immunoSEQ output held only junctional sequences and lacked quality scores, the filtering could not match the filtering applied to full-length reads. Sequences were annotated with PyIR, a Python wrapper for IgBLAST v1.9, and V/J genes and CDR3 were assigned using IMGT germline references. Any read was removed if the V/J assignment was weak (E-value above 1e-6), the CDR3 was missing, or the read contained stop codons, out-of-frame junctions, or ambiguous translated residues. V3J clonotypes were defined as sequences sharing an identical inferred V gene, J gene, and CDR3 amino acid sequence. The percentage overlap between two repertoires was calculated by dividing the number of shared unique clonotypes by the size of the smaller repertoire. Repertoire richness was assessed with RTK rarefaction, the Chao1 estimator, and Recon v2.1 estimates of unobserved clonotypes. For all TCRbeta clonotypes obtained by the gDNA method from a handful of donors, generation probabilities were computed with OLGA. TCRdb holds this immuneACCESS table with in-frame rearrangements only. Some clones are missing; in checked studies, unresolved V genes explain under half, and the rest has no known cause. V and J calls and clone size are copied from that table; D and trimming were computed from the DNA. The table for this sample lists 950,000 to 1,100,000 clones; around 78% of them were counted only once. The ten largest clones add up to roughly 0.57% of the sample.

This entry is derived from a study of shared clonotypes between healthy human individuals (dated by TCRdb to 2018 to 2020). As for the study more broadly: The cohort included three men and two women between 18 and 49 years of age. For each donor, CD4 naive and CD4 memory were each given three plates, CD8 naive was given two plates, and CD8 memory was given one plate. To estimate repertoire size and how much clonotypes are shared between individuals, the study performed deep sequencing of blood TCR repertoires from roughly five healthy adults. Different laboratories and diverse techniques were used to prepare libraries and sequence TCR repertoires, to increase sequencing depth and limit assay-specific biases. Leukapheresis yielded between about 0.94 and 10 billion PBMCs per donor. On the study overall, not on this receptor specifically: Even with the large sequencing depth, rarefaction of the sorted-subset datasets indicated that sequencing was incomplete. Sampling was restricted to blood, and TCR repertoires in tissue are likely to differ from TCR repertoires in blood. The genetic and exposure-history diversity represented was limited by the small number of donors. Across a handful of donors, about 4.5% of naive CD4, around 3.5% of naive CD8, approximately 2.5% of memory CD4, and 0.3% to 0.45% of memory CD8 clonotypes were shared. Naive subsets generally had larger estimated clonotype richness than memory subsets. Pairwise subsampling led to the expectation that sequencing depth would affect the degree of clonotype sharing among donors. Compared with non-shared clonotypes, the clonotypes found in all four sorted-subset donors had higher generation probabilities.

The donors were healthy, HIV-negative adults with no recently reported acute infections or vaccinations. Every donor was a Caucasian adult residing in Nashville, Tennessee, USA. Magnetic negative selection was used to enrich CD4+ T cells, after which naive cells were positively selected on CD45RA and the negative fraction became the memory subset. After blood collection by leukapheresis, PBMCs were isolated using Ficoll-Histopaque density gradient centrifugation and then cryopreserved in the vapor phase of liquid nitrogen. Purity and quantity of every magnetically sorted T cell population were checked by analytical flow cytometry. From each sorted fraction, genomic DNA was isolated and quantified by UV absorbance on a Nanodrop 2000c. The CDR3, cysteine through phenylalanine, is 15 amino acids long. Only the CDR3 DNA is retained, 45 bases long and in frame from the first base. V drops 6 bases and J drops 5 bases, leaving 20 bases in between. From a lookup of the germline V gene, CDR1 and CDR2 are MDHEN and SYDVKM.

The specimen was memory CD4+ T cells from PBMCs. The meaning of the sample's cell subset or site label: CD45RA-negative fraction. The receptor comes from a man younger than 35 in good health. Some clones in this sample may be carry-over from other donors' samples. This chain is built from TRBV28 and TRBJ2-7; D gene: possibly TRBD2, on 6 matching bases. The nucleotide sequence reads TGTGCCAGCAGCCCCCCGGGACTGGGCAGGAACGAGCAGTACTTC. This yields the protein CASSPPGLGRNEQYF.